This paragraph covers one T cell receptor (beta chain) sequence. What it binds is unknown. This record belongs to a study of OX40 agonist ivuxolimab in advanced cancers. In the study overall: Across the patients, intravenous ivuxolimab was delivered every 2 weeks at 0.01 to 10 mg/kg. A diagnosis of hepatocellular carcinoma, melanoma, renal cell or head and neck cancer was present in dose-escalation patients.

Findings and limits, study-wide: Both CD4+ and CD8+ T cell populations in blood had undergone clonal expansion by week 6 at 0.1 to 3.0 mg/kg. Low normalized clonal expansion also occurred in some nonresponding patients.

Assay: immunoSEQ multiplex PCR; the TCRdb copy retains only in-frame clones and omits some. This table has 60,000 or so clones, nearly 90% appearing once. CDR1 and CDR2 (germline): SGHVS, FQNEAQ. This CDR3 has 14 residues. The V end was cut by 5 bases, the J end by 3 bases, with 14 bases between. Sequencing was performed on CD4+ or CD8+ T cells sorted from blood, taken in a trial of the OX40 agonist ivuxolimab. V and J are TRBV7-8 and TRBJ2-7; D not resolved. The source is an adult with an advanced solid tumor such as melanoma, head and neck, liver or kidney cancer. CDR3 DNA: TGTGCCAGCAGCACAGAACTGGACGGCTACGAGCAGTACTTC. Amino acid sequence: CASSTELDGYEQYF.